This is a list of T cell receptor beta chains from one sample in a study of spatial heterogeneity in lung cancer. MiXCR, run by TCRdb on the 5' RACE reads, gives a single entry per CDR3 protein. This sample carries 2,000 to 2,500 distinct CDR3 sequences, roughly 8.4% of them seen once, and the ten largest clones take around 13%. The input for sequencing was lung tumor tissue, taken at surgery. Receptor source: a male donor with early-stage non-small cell lung cancer. Both conserved end residues are part of each CDR3. D genes are given only for firm matches. Clone size is given for some rows only: seen once, a few or many times, or a class if the clone is expanded.

V	D	size	J	DNA	CDR3
TRBV3-1	NA	NA	TRBJ2-1	TGTGCCAGCAGCTCCACAGGGTACAATGAGCAGTTCTTC	CASSSTGYNEQFF
TRBV4-1	TRBD2	many	TRBJ2-5	TGCGCCAGCAGCAAGAGGACTAGCGGGGGCCAAGAGACCCAGTACTTC	CASSKRTSGGQETQYF
TRBV10-3	NA	medium-sized	TRBJ2-1	TGTGCCATCAGTGAGCGGGACTTCAGAGGCTCCTACAATGAGCAGTTCTTC	CAISERDFRGSYNEQFF
TRBV5-6	NA	medium-sized	TRBJ1-5	TGTGCCAGCAGCTTGAATACAGTCAATCAGCCCCAGCATTTT	CASSLNTVNQPQHF
TRBV4-1	NA	medium-sized	TRBJ1-4	TGCGCCAGCAGCTTTGACAGGCCGAGCGAGGAACTGTTTTTT	CASSFDRPSEELFF
TRBV6-6	TRBD1	NA	TRBJ2-5	TGTGCCAGCAGTTACTCAGGGACAGGCCAAGAGACCCAGTACTTC	CASSYSGTGQETQYF
TRBV7-9	NA	few	TRBJ2-3	TGTGCCAGCAGCTTATGGTCTGAGAGCACAGATACGCAGTATTTT	CASSLWSESTDTQYF
TRBV4-1	NA	medium-sized	TRBJ2-5	TGCGCCAGCAGCCAAGAATTCGCAGCGGAACAAGAGACCCAGTACTTC	CASSQEFAAEQETQYF
TRBV20-1	TRBD1	large	TRBJ1-6	TGCAGTGCTCCCGTTAATGACAGGGTCGATTCACCCCTCCACTTT	CSAPVNDRVDSPLHF
TRBV9	NA	medium-sized	TRBJ2-3	TGTGCCAGCAGCGTCGTTGGGGTTAGCACAGATACGCAGTATTTT	CASSVVGVSTDTQYF
TRBV6-1	NA	many	TRBJ2-7	TGTGCCAGCAGTGACAGGGGACTATCCTACGAGCAGTACTTC	CASSDRGLSYEQYF
TRBV7-2	TRBD2	medium-sized	TRBJ2-3	TGTGCCAGCAGCTTACTAGCGGGAGGGCCCGTAGATACGCAGTATTTT	CASSLLAGGPVDTQYF
TRBV10-3	TRBD2	many	TRBJ2-3	TGTGCCATCAGGGCAAGCGGGGGGGCAACCGATACGCAGTATTTT	CAIRASGGATDTQYF
TRBV5-1	TRBD2	medium-sized	TRBJ2-3	TGCGCCAGTACTCTAGCGGGGGGGCCATCAGATACGCAGTATTTT	CASTLAGGPSDTQYF
TRBV4-3	TRBD2	NA	TRBJ2-1	TGCGACAGAAGCCAAGATGGGGAGCGGGGGAATGAGCAGTTCTTC	CDRSQDGERGNEQFF
TRBV29-1	TRBD2	medium-sized	TRBJ2-2	TGCAGCGTTGGACTAGCGGGGGGAACCGGGGAGCTGTTTTTT	CSVGLAGGTGELFF
TRBV4-3	TRBD2	medium-sized	TRBJ2-1	TGCGCCAGCAGCCAAGCGGGGGGGAGTTGGGATGAGCAGTTCTTC	CASSQAGGSWDEQFF
TRBV9	TRBD2	medium-sized	TRBJ2-7	TGTGCCAGCGGGGGGGACGAGCAGTACTTC	CASGGDEQYF
TRBV19	NA	medium-sized	TRBJ2-1	TGTGCCAGTACTCAAGACTGGGGTGAGCAGTTCTTC	CASTQDWGEQFF
TRBV7-2	NA	many	TRBJ2-1	TGTGCCAGCAGCCCTCCTCGGGACATCCGCTCCTACAATGAGCAGTTCTTC	CASSPPRDIRSYNEQFF
TRBV5-1	NA	medium-sized	TRBJ1-3	TGCGCCAGCAGCGAGGTGGGGGGCCCAATATATTTT	CASSEVGGPIYF
TRBV28	TRBD1	NA	TRBJ2-3	TGTGCCAGCAGTTTATCGCAGGGGGCTAGAGATACGCAGTATTTT	CASSLSQGARDTQYF
TRBV7-2	TRBD1	medium-sized	TRBJ1-3	TGTGCCAGCAGCCGTGTGACAGGGGGCGGAAACACCATATATTTT	CASSRVTGGGNTIYF
TRBV20-1	NA	few	TRBJ2-7	TGCAGTGCTAGCGGGGATGGGGGCGAGCAGTACTTC	CSASGDGGEQYF
TRBV20-1	NA	medium-sized	TRBJ2-7	TGCAGTGCTAGACCACAGTCTTCCTACGAGCAGTACTTC	CSARPQSSYEQYF
TRBV12-3/TRBV12-4	NA	medium-sized	TRBJ2-7	TGTGCCAGCAGTTTATTGACGGCCATTACCGGCGAGCAGTACTTC	CASSLLTAITGEQYF
TRBV20-1	TRBD1	medium-sized	TRBJ1-2	TGCAGTGCTAGAGGGACCTTGACAGGGGGTTGGGGCTACACCTTC	CSARGTLTGGWGYTF
TRBV7-8	NA	medium-sized	TRBJ1-1	TGTGCCAGCAGCTTAGGTCAGGGATTAGAAGCTTTCTTT	CASSLGQGLEAFF
TRBV2	TRBD1	medium-sized	TRBJ1-5	TGTGCCAGCAGCCTGGGGGTGTCGAGGGACAGCCGTAGACTTAGCAATCAGCCCCAGCATTTT	CASSLGVSRDSRRLSNQPQHF
TRBV6-2/TRBV6-3	TRBD1	medium-sized	TRBJ1-5	TGTGCCAGCAGCCCGCGACAGGGTTATCAGCCCCAGCATTTT	CASSPRQGYQPQHF
TRBV5-4	TRBD1	medium-sized	TRBJ1-2	TGTGCCAGCAGCCCAAGGGACAGGCCTAACTATGGCTACACCTTC	CASSPRDRPNYGYTF
TRBV20-1	TRBD2	many	TRBJ2-5	TGCAGTGCTAGAGTTCGGGGGGGGATCCAAGAGACCCAGTACTTC	CSARVRGGIQETQYF
TRBV20-1	TRBD1	medium-sized	TRBJ2-7	TGCAGTGCTTCGAACAGGGGACGCGAGCAGTACTTC	CSASNRGREQYF
TRBV4-3	TRBD1	medium-sized	TRBJ1-6	TGCGCCAGCAGCCAAGGGACAGGGGGCTCGCCCCTCCACTTT	CASSQGTGGSPLHF
TRBV20-1	TRBD1	medium-sized	TRBJ2-7	TGCAGTGCACAAAGCCGGGGACAGGGGACCTACGAGCAGTACTTC	CSAQSRGQGTYEQYF
TRBV3-2	NA	medium-sized	TRBJ1-2	TGTGCCAGCAGGGAGGGGACAGGGCACTATGGCTACACCTTC	CASREGTGHYGYTF
TRBV29-1	NA	medium-sized	TRBJ1-2	TGCAGCGTCGGACAGCCGGGAGACTATGGCTACACCTTC	CSVGQPGDYGYTF
TRBV4-2	NA	medium-sized	TRBJ2-3	TGTGCCAGCAGCCAGTCGGGTGGCCCAGATACGCAGTATTTT	CASSQSGGPDTQYF
TRBV11-3	NA	many	TRBJ2-5	TGTGCCAGCAGCTTCCTTTTCGGGACCCAGTACTTC	CASSFLFGTQYF
TRBV10-2	NA	many	TRBJ2-1	TGCGCCAGCAGACCTCCAGGGTCAGGCAATGAGCAGTTCTTC	CASRPPGSGNEQFF
TRBV20-1	TRBD2	medium-sized	TRBJ2-5	TGCAGTGCTAGAGGAACTAGCGGGGGGGCCTTAGGGCAAGAGACCCAGTACTTC	CSARGTSGGALGQETQYF
TRBV9	NA	large	TRBJ2-3	TGTGCCAGCAGCTCCAGCGGGCGCACAGATACGCAGTATTTT	CASSSSGRTDTQYF
TRBV19	NA	medium-sized	TRBJ1-3	TGTGCCAGTAGTATAGAAGGGGGCTCTGGAAACACCATATATTTT	CASSIEGGSGNTIYF
TRBV5-1	NA	large	TRBJ2-3	TGCGCCAGCAGCCGGACAGCTCGGGCAGATACGCAGTATTTT	CASSRTARADTQYF
TRBV29-1	NA	medium-sized	TRBJ2-1	TGCAGCGCGCCCCTCCGCTCCTACAATGAGCAGTTCTTC	CSAPLRSYNEQFF
TRBV19	NA	NA	TRBJ2-7	TGTGCCAGTACCCAGGACTCTTTTGGGTACGAGCAGTACTTC	CASTQDSFGYEQYF
TRBV2	NA	medium-sized	TRBJ2-7	TGTGCCAGCAGTGACCTCCGCTGGGCGCTGGCAGGAAGGGAGCAGTACTTC	CASSDLRWALAGREQYF
TRBV27	TRBD2	medium-sized	TRBJ2-5	TGTGCCAGCAGTCTCAGTACACCGGGCGGGGGGGCCAGTGAGACCCAGTACTTC	CASSLSTPGGGASETQYF
TRBV11-3	NA	large	TRBJ2-3	TGTGCCAGCAGCCCATTCACAGATACGCAGTATTTT	CASSPFTDTQYF
TRBV5-1	TRBD1	medium-sized	TRBJ1-2	TGCGCCAGCAGCCCGCCGTACAGGGGAGGGAACTATGGCTACACCTTC	CASSPPYRGGNYGYTF